These 18 T cell receptor beta chains were sequenced from one sample in a study of blood T cells in healthy people across ages. Combining a sample-barcoded 5' primer with a J-beta primer mix, a second PCR ran for 7 to 11 cycles. Each CDR3 protein is one row after TCRdb ran MiXCR on the 5' RACE reads. Of almost 550,000 distinct CDR3 sequences listed, 24% are singletons. This same sample was also part of a study on T cells of mothers and their children.

The sample was blood. Receptor source: a boy younger than 18 in good health.

As concerns this clonotype: Because it lacks the conserved phenylalanine or tryptophan at the end, this CDR3 is likely a read error. The chain couples TRBV4-1 to TRBJ2-5; 10 bases map to TRBD2. The CDR3 spans 16 residues. Trimming cost V 0 bases and J 5 bases; bases outside gene matches: 6. Germline V lookup: CDR1 MGHRA, CDR2 YSYEKL. CDR3 loop: CASSQDRLAGAETQYL. As DNA, the CDR3 is TGCGCCAGCAGCCAAGATAGGCTAGCGGGAGCCGAGACCCAGTACCTC.

This clonotype was seen only a few times. The chain combines TRBV9 with TRBJ1-2; 9 positions agree with TRBD1. The CDR3 has 16 amino acids. Germline V gene data show CDR1 as SGDLS and CDR2 as YYNGEE. The trim removed 3 bases at V and 3 bases at J, leaving 9 bases unmatched. Written as DNA, the CDR3 is TGTGCCAGCAGCGCCAAGGGTGGGACAGGGTACTATGGCTACACCTTC. As protein: CASSAKGGTGYYGYTF.

The CDR3 is CASSTQQGQPQHF. The CDR3 region has the DNA TGTGCCAGCAGTACCCAACAGGGCCAGCCCCAGCATTTT. J is TRBJ1-5 and V is TRBV6-5, with D tentatively TRBD1 (6 bases). The CDR3 runs to 13 residues. Deletions cut 5 bases from V and 7 bases from J, with 12 bases between. The germline V gene has CDR1 MNHEY and CDR2 SVGAGI.

The chain employs TRBV11-2 and TRBJ1-3; D might be TRBD1 (5 bases). The CDR3 is 14 amino acids. Per germline, CDR1 SGHAT and CDR2 FQNNGV. Trimming shortened V by 7 bases and J by 4 bases, and 14 bases separated the two germline ends. CDR3 sequence: CASKLGGIGNTIYF. The DNA of the CDR3 is TGTGCCAGCAAACTCGGGGGGATAGGAAACACCATATATTTT.

There are many counts of this clonotype. The V call is TRBV6-2 or TRBV6-3, the J call TRBJ2-5, with D unclear. Gene TRBJ2-1 matches the end of the DNA better, so the J call may be wrong. Germline values: CDR1 MNHEY, CDR2 SVGEGT. The CDR3 covers 15 residues. As DNA, the CDR3 is TGTGCCAGCAGTTTAGAGGACGGACGCTACAATGAGCAGTTCTTC. It yields the protein CASSLEDGRYNEQFF.

The chain has TRBV6-2 or TRBV6-3 and TRBJ2-5; D may be TRBD1 or TRBD2 (6 bases each). The CDR3 contains 15 residues. Deletions cut 6 bases from V and 2 bases from J, with 16 bases between. The germline CDR1 and CDR2 sequences are MNHEY and SVGEGT. The CDR3 DNA follows: TGTGCCAGCAGCATAGGGGGGACCTTACAAGAGACCCAGTACTTC. This encodes CASSIGGTLQETQYF.

This clonotype was detected a few times. The rearrangement uses TRBV19 and TRBJ2-4; D is possibly TRBD1 (6 bases). Between the trimmed V and J ends, which lost 4 bases and 7 bases, there was a span of 17 bases. Germline V gene data show CDR1 as LNHDA and CDR2 as SQIVND (reference sequence). The CDR3 has 15 amino acids. For the CDR3, the DNA is TGTGCCAGTAGTACCCCGTGGGGGCTGGGGAACATTCAGTACTTC. Translated, it gives CASSTPWGLGNIQYF. Using reference TRBV19 and TRBJ2-4 for the parts outside the CDR3, the full variable domain is DGGITQSPKYLFRKEGQNVTLSCEQNLNHDAMYWYRQDPGQGLRLIYYSQIVNDFQKGDIAEGYSVSREKKESFPLTVTSAQKNPTAFYLCASSTPWGLGNIQYFGAGTRLSVL.

The CDR3 coding sequence is TGTGCCAGCAGCGTAGGGGGCGTGGGCTCCTACGAGCAGTACTTC. Translation gives CASSVGGVGSYEQYF. The V call is TRBV9, the J call TRBJ2-7, with D perhaps TRBD1 (5 bases). CDR3 length: 15 amino acids. Germline V lookup: CDR1 SGDLS, CDR2 YYNGEE. The V end lost 0 bases, the J end lost 0 bases, and 10 bases lay between the germline ends.

This clonotype was picked up a small number of times. V is TRBV9 and J is TRBJ2-3; a possible D gene is TRBD1 (6 bases). Per the germline V gene, CDR1 is SGDLS and CDR2 is YYNGEE. V was pared by 4 bases and J by 14 bases, with 20 bases between. CDR3 size: 13 residues. The CDR3 region is CASSSPGQSYRYF. The CDR3 coding sequence is TGTGCCAGCAGCTCCCCGGGACAAAGTTATCGGTATTTT.

This clonotype appeared a few times. The chain carries TRBV5-1 and TRBJ2-3; no clear D. The CDR3 length is 16 residues. V lost 0 bases and J lost 4, with 15 bases in between. Germline V gene data show CDR1 as SGHRS and CDR2 as YFSETQ. CDR3 in DNA: TGCGCCAGCAGCTTGGGTCCGGGTAGTACCCCAGATACGCAGTATTTT. Amino acids: CASSLGPGSTPDTQYF. Using reference TRBV5-1 and TRBJ2-3 for the parts outside the CDR3, the full variable domain is KAGVTQTPRYLIKTRGQQVTLSCSPISGHRSVSWYQQTPGQGLQFLFEYFSETQRNKGNFPGRFSGRQFSNSRSEMNVSTLELGDSALYLCASSLGPGSTPDTQYFGPGTRLTVL.

V usage is TRBV6-1 and J usage is TRBJ2-5, with D perhaps matching TRBD1 (6 bases). Trimming took 6 bases from V and 7 from J, leaving 18 bases between them. CDR3 length: 14 amino acids. The germline V gene has CDR1 MNHNS and CDR2 SASEGT. Here the CDR3 DNA reads TGTGCCAGCAGGGAGACCCAGGGGATAGGGACCCAGTACTTC. This gives the protein CASRETQGIGTQYF.

A few counts support this clonotype. This chain joins TRBV28 and TRBJ2-7, with 7 nucleotides matching TRBD1. The CDR3 totals 15 residues. Trimming cost V 4 bases and J 0 bases; bases outside gene matches: 6. Germline CDR1 is MDHEN and CDR2 is SYDVKM. In DNA form, the CDR3 reads TGTGCCAGCAGTTCGGGACAGCGAAGCTCCTACGAGCAGTACTTC. Residues: CASSSGQRSSYEQYF.

The V and J genes are TRBV28 and TRBJ2-3; TRBD2 aligns across 9 bases. CDR3 length: 14 amino acids. Germline V CDR1 and CDR2: MDHEN, SYDVKM. J was trimmed by 4 bases and V by 11 bases; bases with no gene match: 10. Here the CDR3 reads CAGCSGRFPDTQYF. The CDR3 DNA reads TGTGCCGGCTGTAGCGGGAGATTCCCAGATACGCAGTATTTT.

This clonotype was counted only a few times. The chain has TRBV11-1 and TRBJ2-5; D tentatively reads TRBD1 or TRBD2 (6 bases each). Germline V gene sequence: CDR1 SGHAT, CDR2 FQDESV (reference sequence). V shed 8 bases and J shed 2 bases, with 15 bases lying between them. CDR3 length: 14 residues. The CDR3 nucleotides read TGTGCCAGCGCCATAGGGGGGCAGCAAGAGACCCAGTACTTC. It encodes CASAIGGQQETQYF.

The chain joins TRBV6-1 to TRBJ2-3; 7 bases align to TRBD2. Germline V gene lookup returns CDR1 MNHNS and CDR2 SASEGT. V lost 3 bases to trimming and J lost 1 base; unmatched junction nucleotides: 4. This CDR3 has 15 residues. As DNA, the CDR3 is TGTGCCAGCAGTGAGGGGCTAGCGGGCACAGATACGCAGTATTTT. This encodes CASSEGLAGTDTQYF.

This clonotype was seen a few times. CDR3 loop: CASSQVSEQYF. The CDR3 DNA follows: TGTGCCAGCAGCCAAGTCAGCGAGCAGTACTTC. The J gene is TRBJ2-5, the V gene TRBV14; no definite D call. The J call is doubtful: the DNA matches TRBJ2-7 better. Germline lookup yields CDR1 SGHDN and CDR2 FVKESK. The CDR3 spans 11 residues.

The genes are TRBV20-1 and TRBJ1-3; 7 bases match TRBD1. Germline V CDR1 and CDR2: DFQATT, SNEGSKA (reference sequence). V trimming: 5 bases; J trimming: 4 bases; junction bases outside the gene matches: 14. The CDR3 is 16 amino acids. The CDR3: CSAPATRGLGGNTIYF. The DNA for the CDR3 is TGCAGTGCTCCAGCTACGAGGGGGCTGGGAGGAAACACCATATATTTT.

This clonotype appeared once. The chain uses TRBV7-3 and TRBJ2-6; D is perhaps TRBD1 (6 bases). The germline V and J ends were trimmed by 5 bases and 15 bases, with 20 bases remaining between them. The CDR3 consists of 14 residues. Per germline, CDR1 SGHTA and CDR2 FQGTGA. CDR3 protein: CASSPDGQTGPLTF. DNA of the CDR3: TGTGCCAGCAGCCCAGATGGGCAGACAGGTCCCCTGACTTTC.